The 31 T cell receptor beta chains presented below share a single source sample, sequenced in a study of OX40 agonist ivuxolimab in advanced cancers. Some clones are missing from TCRdb's copy, which holds only in-frame ones; the method was immunoSEQ multiplex PCR. Among about 71,000 clones listed, about 90% were seen once. Sample: CD4+ or CD8+ T cells sorted from blood, taken in a trial of the OX40 agonist ivuxolimab. All receptors come from an adult with an advanced solid tumor such as melanoma, head and neck, liver or kidney cancer.

The count of this clone is one. This chain joins TRBV28 and TRBJ2-7, with D hard to call. Germline values: CDR1 MDHEN, CDR2 SYDVKM. This CDR3 is built from 14 residues. Trimming removed 2 bases from V and 1 base from J, with 9 bases in between. CDR3: CASSLRAVSYEQYF. CDR3 in DNA: TGTGCCAGCAGTTTACGGGCAGTTTCCTACGAGCAGTACTTC.

V usage is TRBV6-5 and J usage is TRBJ2-7; D gene ambiguous. V gave up 0 bases and J gave up 2 bases, with 11 bases separating them. The CDR3 loop spans 15 amino acids. Germline CDR1 and CDR2: MNHEY and SVGAGI. The CDR3, as DNA: TGTGCCAGCAGTTACTCGGTTTACCCCCCCTACGAGCAGTACTTC. As protein: CASSYSVYPPYEQYF.

The CDR3 nucleotides are TGTGCCAGCAGTGGGCGGAATGAGCAGTTCTTC. This encodes CASSGRNEQFF. The gene calls are TRBV25-1 and TRBJ2-1; no firm D call. Germline V gene lookup returns CDR1 MGHDK and CDR2 SYGVNS. There are 11 residues in the CDR3. Trimming took 4 bases from V and 7 from J, leaving 5 bases between them. Combining the CDR3 with reference TRBV25-1 and TRBJ2-1 gives the whole variable domain EADIYQTPRYLVIGTGKKITLECSQTMGHDKMYWYQQDPGMELHLIHYSYGVNSTEKGDLSSESTVSRIRTEHFPLTLESARPSHTSQYLCASSGRNEQFFGPGTRLTVL.

The CDR3, as DNA: TGTGCCAGCACCTACGAAGGGGGTCGCACTGAAGCTTTCTTT. Protein sequence: CASTYEGGRTEAFF. The gene calls are TRBV5-5 and TRBJ1-1; weak D call: TRBD1 (6 bases). V lost 6 bases, J lost 4 bases, and 16 bases lay in between. The CDR3 runs to 14 residues. Per germline, CDR1 SGHKS and CDR2 YYEKEE (reference sequence).

The J gene is TRBJ1-5, the V gene TRBV27, with D possibly matching TRBD1 (5 bases). There are 15 residues in the CDR3. CDR1 and CDR2 from the germline V gene are MNHEY and SMNVEV (reference sequence). The ends were cut back, 5 bases at V and 6 bases at J, with 17 bases in the middle. The CDR3 nucleotides read TGTGCCAGCAGTCAGGCCGGGGGAAGCTTTCAGCCCCAGCATTTT. Residues: CASSQAGGSFQPQHF.

V is TRBV7-3 and J is TRBJ2-5; 12 bases agree with TRBD2. Unmatched junction bases numbered 10, after V lost 6 bases and J lost 2 bases. The germline CDR1 and CDR2 sequences are SGHTA and FQGTGA. This CDR3 is built from 17 residues. CDR3 in DNA: TGTGCCAGCAGACTTGTTCGACTAGCGGGGGTTCAAGAGACCCAGTACTTC. It yields the protein CASRLVRLAGVQETQYF. Full variable domain (rest looked up from reference TRBV7-3 and TRBJ2-5): GAGVSQTPSNKVTEKGKYVELRCDPISGHTALYWYRQSLGQGPEFLIYFQGTGAADDSGLPNDRFFAVRPEGSVSTLKIQRTERGDSAVYLCASRLVRLAGVQETQYFGPGTRLLVL.

This clone was counted a single time. The chain is built from TRBV28 and TRBJ2-7; maybe TRBD2 (6 bases). Looked up from germline, CDR1 is MDHEN and CDR2 is SYDVKM. Between the trimmed V and J ends, which lost 3 bases and 0 bases, there was a span of 18 bases. The length of the CDR3 is 17 residues. The CDR3 DNA follows: TGTGCCAGCAGTTTGGGGAGGATACATCTGAGCTCCTACGAGCAGTACTTC. Translating gives CASSLGRIHLSSYEQYF.

The chain is built from TRBV6-5 and TRBJ2-3; 8 bases match TRBD2. The CDR3 has 15 amino acids. Germline V gene sequence: CDR1 MNHEY, CDR2 SVGAGI. V lost 2 bases and J lost 4; bases outside the gene matches: 5. The CDR3 nucleotides are TGTGCCAGCAGTTACCGGGGACTAGGGCCAGATACGCAGTATTTT. Translating it yields CASSYRGLGPDTQYF.

The sample holds one count of this clone. The genes are TRBV2 and TRBJ2-3, with TRBD2 identical over 9 bases. CDR1 and CDR2 from the germline V gene are SNHLY and FYNNEI. V lost 1 base to trimming and J lost 2 bases; unmatched junction nucleotides: 4. The CDR3 consists of 16 residues. The CDR3 nucleotides are TGTGCCAGCAGTGAAGGGGCGGGAGGGCCCACAGATACGCAGTATTTT. Amino acids: CASSEGAGGPTDTQYF. Complete variable domain (other parts from reference TRBV2 and TRBJ2-3): EPEVTQTPSHQVTQMGQEVILRCVPISNHLYFYWYRQILGQKVEFLVSFYNNEISEKSEIFDDQFSVERPDGSNFTLKIRSTKLEDSAMYFCASSEGAGGPTDTQYFGPGTRLTVL.

CDR3 region: CSVAAGDTYEQYF. In DNA form, the CDR3 reads TGCAGCGTAGCAGCGGGAGACACCTACGAGCAGTACTTC. The genes are TRBV29-1 and TRBJ2-7; 8 nucleotides match TRBD2. This CDR3 is 13 amino acids long. The J segment lost 2 bases and the V segment lost 6 bases, leaving 6 bases of the junction unmatched. Germline CDR1 reads SQVTM; CDR2 reads ANQGSEA.

This clone appeared a single time. V is TRBV5-6 and J is TRBJ2-1, with D uncertain. The CDR3 contains 13 residues. Germline loops: CDR1 SGHDT, CDR2 YYEEEE. The ends were cut back, 1 base at V and 7 bases at J, with 9 bases in the middle. CDR3 loop: CASSLLVGNEQFF. The CDR3 bases are TGTGCCAGCAGCTTGTTAGTAGGGAATGAGCAGTTCTTC.

The rearrangement uses TRBV10-1 and TRBJ2-1, with 10 bases fitting TRBD2. V shed 5 bases and J 4 bases; nucleotides not matched to a gene: 5. The CDR3 extends over 15 amino acids. CDR1 WNHNN and CDR2 SYGVQD come from the germline V gene (reference sequence). Here the CDR3 reads CASSPGTSEYNEQFF. CDR3 nucleotides: TGCGCCAGCAGTCCCGGGACTAGCGAGTACAATGAGCAGTTCTTC.

The CDR3 DNA reads TGTGCCAGCAGCGGAGGAGGTGGGGGCACAGATACGCAGTATTTT. Protein sequence: CASSGGGGGTDTQYF. The J gene is TRBJ2-3, the V gene TRBV5-6, with a possible D match to TRBD2 (5 bases). The germline V gene has CDR1 SGHDT and CDR2 YYEEEE. The V end was cut by 4 bases, the J end by 1 base, with 13 bases between. This CDR3 has 15 amino acids. The entire variable domain, with the rest obtained from reference TRBV5-6 and TRBJ2-3, is as follows: DAGVTQSPTHLIKTRGQQVTLRCSPKSGHDTVSWYQQALGQGPQFIFQYYEEEERQRGNFPDRFSGHQFPNYSSELNVNALLLGDSALYLCASSGGGGGTDTQYFGPGTRLTVL.

The genes are TRBV19 and TRBJ2-1, with no clear D. The V end was cut by 1 base, the J end by 6 bases, with 10 bases between. This CDR3 has 14 amino acids. Per the germline V gene, CDR1 is LNHDA and CDR2 is SQIVND (reference sequence). CDR3 nucleotides: TGTGCCAGTAGTATAGTTGGTTTCGGCAATGAGCAGTTCTTC. Amino acids: CASSIVGFGNEQFF.

The rearrangement links TRBV4-2 to TRBJ2-1; D is undetermined. CDR1 and CDR2 (germline): LGHNA, YNFKEQ. V was cut by 0 bases and J by 9 bases, with 6 bases left in between. The CDR3 loop spans 12 amino acids. The CDR3: CASSQEMAEQFF. The CDR3 DNA follows: TGTGCCAGCAGCCAAGAAATGGCTGAGCAGTTCTTC.

This clone was picked up a small number of times. Other nucleotide sequences from this sample produce the same CDR3. This sequence joins TRBV11-2 and TRBJ2-7; D is unresolved. The CDR3 has 13 residues. CDR1 is SGHAT and CDR2 is FQNNGV in the germline V gene. The V gene lost 2 bases and the J gene lost 3 bases, with 8 bases spanning the gap. The CDR3 spells CASSLQTSYEQYF. CDR3 coding DNA: TGTGCCAGCAGCTTACAAACCAGCTACGAGCAGTACTTC.

The gene calls are TRBV27 and TRBJ2-7; tentatively, D is TRBD2 (6 bases). The CDR3 is 11 residues long. The V end lost 6 bases, the J end lost 12 bases, and 15 bases lay between the germline ends. Germline V lookup: CDR1 MNHEY, CDR2 SMNVEV (reference sequence). The CDR3 DNA follows: TGTGCCAGCAGCGGGGGACTCACCAGGTACTTC. As protein: CASSGGLTRYF.

V usage is TRBV7-8 and J usage is TRBJ2-7; 10 nucleotides align to TRBD2. The V segment lost 2 bases and the J segment 2 bases; nucleotides outside the gene matches: 3. The length of the CDR3 is 15 residues. The germline V gene encodes CDR1 SGHVS and CDR2 FQNEAQ. CDR3 bases: TGTGCCAGCAGCTTATCAGCGGGAGGGGCCTACGAGCAGTACTTC. The encoded protein is CASSLSAGGAYEQYF.

A single count supports this clone. The chain employs TRBV6-5 and TRBJ2-1; D call uncertain. V lost 2 bases and J 8 bases, leaving 7 bases between the germline ends. The CDR3 has 12 amino acids. Germline lookup yields CDR1 MNHEY and CDR2 SVGAGI. The CDR3 DNA is TGTGCCAGCAGTTACATGGGATATGAGCAGTTCTTC. Translated, it gives CASSYMGYEQFF.

CDR3 region: CASSKPLQETQYF. CDR3 sequence (DNA): TGTGCCAGCTCAAAGCCACTCCAAGAGACCCAGTACTTC. This chain joins TRBV18 and TRBJ2-5; D gene ambiguous. V gave up 5 bases and J gave up 1 base, with 8 bases separating them. Germline V gene sequence: CDR1 KGHSH, CDR2 LQKENI. The CDR3 extends over 13 amino acids.

This chain connects TRBV7-2 to TRBJ2-7, with D maybe TRBD2 (5 bases). CDR3 length: 13 residues. Trimming cost V 3 bases and J 0 bases, with 6 bases left between them. Germline CDR1 and CDR2: SGHTA and FQGNSA. This CDR3 reads CASSFGVSYEQYF. DNA of the CDR3: TGTGCCAGCAGCTTCGGGGTCTCCTACGAGCAGTACTTC. Together with reference TRBV7-2 and TRBJ2-7, the CDR3 gives the full variable domain: GAGVSQSPSNKVTEKGKDVELRCDPISGHTALYWYRQSLGQGLEFLIYFQGNSAPDKSGLPSDRFSAERTGGSVSTLTIQRTQQEDSAVYLCASSFGVSYEQYFGPGTRLTVT.

This clone was observed a few times. This chain uses TRBV4-2 with TRBJ1-4, with 12 nucleotides matching TRBD1. The CDR3 runs 17 residues. The germline V gene encodes CDR1 LGHNA and CDR2 YNFKEQ. Trimming removed 0 bases from V and 8 bases from J; junction bases left unmatched: 7. In DNA form, the CDR3 reads TGTGCCAGCAGCCAAGAGAATCCGGGACAGGGGGCAGAAAAACTGTTTTTT. Translated, it gives CASSQENPGQGAEKLFF.

The chain recombines TRBV9 with TRBJ2-2; D uncertain. The CDR3 runs to 12 residues. Per the germline V gene, CDR1 is SGDLS and CDR2 is YYNGEE. Trimming took 3 bases from V and 8 from J, leaving 8 bases between them. The CDR3 protein is CASSAGSGELFF. The CDR3 nucleotides are TGTGCCAGCAGCGCTGGGTCAGGGGAGCTGTTTTTT.

The chain employs TRBV7-9 and TRBJ1-1; the D gene is possibly TRBD1 (5 bases). The V end was cut by 6 bases, the J end by 0 bases, with 11 bases between. In germline, CDR1 is SEHNR, CDR2 FQNEAQ (reference sequence). The CDR3 spans 14 residues. For the CDR3, the DNA is TGTGCCAGCAGTGGGCCAGGGATGAACACTGAAGCTTTCTTT. Translating gives CASSGPGMNTEAFF.

V is TRBV7-2 and J is TRBJ2-1; 12 bases are shared with TRBD2. Germline assignment: CDR1 SGHTA and CDR2 FQGNSA. There are 16 residues in the CDR3. V shed 2 bases, J shed 8 bases, and the junction held 7 bases outside the gene matches. CDR3 region: CASSLSRTSGMYEQFF. The CDR3 DNA reads as TGTGCCAGCAGCTTAAGTCGGACTAGCGGGATGTATGAGCAGTTCTTC.

The chain links TRBV27 to TRBJ2-1; no firm D call. The germline V gene encodes CDR1 MNHEY and CDR2 SMNVEV (reference sequence). The ends were cut back, 0 bases at V and 6 bases at J, with 15 bases in the middle. CDR3 length: 16 amino acids. The chain's CDR3 is CASSLSPLSSGNEQFF. CDR3 sequence (DNA): TGTGCCAGCAGTTTATCGCCCCTTTCGTCCGGCAATGAGCAGTTCTTC.

CDR3 region: CSVDGPGGYEQYF. Here the CDR3 DNA reads TGCAGCGTGGACGGCCCCGGGGGTTACGAGCAGTACTTC. This sequence joins TRBV29-1 and TRBJ2-7, with TRBD2 as a possible D gene (6 bases). Germline CDR1 and CDR2: SQVTM and ANQGSEA. CDR3 length equals 13 residues. Trimming stripped 6 bases from V and 4 bases from J, with 16 bases between.

The chain recombines TRBV28 with TRBJ2-1; TRBD2 agrees at 8 bases. Germline V lookup: CDR1 MDHEN, CDR2 SYDVKM. V was clipped by 7 bases and J by 4 bases; unmatched bases: 15. This CDR3 contains 17 residues. The CDR3 loop reads CASTQRGGGSMYNEQFF. DNA for the CDR3: TGTGCCAGCACGCAACGGGGGGGTGGCTCAATGTACAATGAGCAGTTCTTC.

The chain has TRBV27 and TRBJ2-7, with 7 bases identical to TRBD2. Unmatched junction bases numbered 4, after V lost 2 bases and J lost 3 bases. Germline loops: CDR1 MNHEY, CDR2 SMNVEV (reference sequence). The CDR3 totals 14 residues. CDR3 DNA sequence: TGTGCCAGCAGTTTAATGGGGGGGGGCTACGAGCAGTACTTC. It codes for CASSLMGGGYEQYF.

V is TRBV28 and J is TRBJ2-5; 7 nucleotides align to TRBD1. Per the germline V gene, CDR1 is MDHEN and CDR2 is SYDVKM. V lost 6 bases and J lost 5; bases outside the gene matches: 12. The CDR3 contains 15 residues. In DNA, the CDR3 is TGTGCCAGCAGCAACCCTCCGACAGGGATGGAGACCCAGTACTTC. Its translation is CASSNPPTGMETQYF.

CDR3 nucleotides: TGTGCCAGCAGCCCCCCAGGGGGCAGCACAGATACGCAGTATTTT. It is translated as CASSPPGGSTDTQYF. The V call is TRBV7-9, the J call TRBJ2-3; TRBD1 matches 8 bases. The V gene end was trimmed by 5 bases and the J gene end by 0 bases; junction bases not matched to a gene: 4. The germline CDR1 and CDR2 sequences are SEHNR and FQNEAQ (reference sequence). The CDR3 totals 15 residues.